This T cell receptor beta chain stems from a study of beta chain features in type 1 diabetes. Whole-study findings and limits: Insertion counts at VDJ junctions were lower in type 1 diabetes patients, who also showed more deletions there. Moderate yet significant TCRB CDR3 shortening was seen in Type 1 diabetes patients in all four CD4+ subsets. Cells carrying high TCR expression could end up over-represented when cDNA is sequenced.

This clone was recorded a few times. Its antigen remains unidentified. All sorted populations exceeded 95% purity. cDNA synthesis used the whole RNA isolate, giving expressed TCRB sequences. Assay used: immunoSEQ multiplex PCR; TCRdb lists only in-frame clones, some missing. Of some 160,000 clones listed, about 9% are singletons. Material: central memory CD4+ T cells from blood. The TCR sequence derives from a woman between 18 and 30 years old with type 1 diabetes.

This chain's CDR3 is CAWSNLNTIYF. The CDR3 nucleotides are TGTGCCTGGAGTAATCTGAACACCATATATTTT. The V call is TRBV30, the J call TRBJ1-3; D remains ambiguous. The CDR3 is 11 residues long. The germline V and J ends were trimmed by 2 bases and 7 bases, with 6 bases remaining between them. Germline loops: CDR1 GTSNPN, CDR2 SVGIG (reference sequence).